The 20 T cell receptor beta chains presented below share a single source sample, sequenced in a study of blood T cell repertoires in COVID-19. Generated by immunoSEQ multiplex PCR, the TCRdb table keeps only in-frame clones and is missing some. Of about 73,000 clones in the sample, over 75% were seen once. The specimen sequenced was peripheral blood. The receptors were sampled from an older woman with acute or convalescent COVID-19.

Only one count was recorded for this clone. The chain carries TRBV6-6 and TRBJ1-2; 10 nucleotides line up with TRBD1. The CDR3 is 14 residues long. The germline CDR1 and CDR2 sequences are MNHNY and SVGAGI (reference sequence). Unmatched junction bases numbered 11, after V lost 8 bases and J lost 8 bases. The CDR3 sequence is CASEPTGTGDGYTF. The CDR3 DNA follows: TGTGCCAGCGAACCGACCGGGACAGGGGACGGCTACACCTTC.

The J gene is TRBJ2-2, the V gene TRBV11-1; D gene uncertain. This CDR3 is 15 amino acids long. Germline V gene data show CDR1 as SGHAT and CDR2 as FQDESV (reference sequence). Between the trimmed V and J ends, which lost 1 base and 0 bases, there was a span of 6 bases. The CDR3: CASSLVSANTGELFF. As DNA, the CDR3 is TGTGCCAGCAGCTTAGTGTCAGCGAACACCGGGGAGCTGTTTTTT.

The chain is built from TRBV28 and TRBJ2-5; TRBD1 matches 9 bases. The CDR3 contains 17 residues. Germline V gives CDR1 MDHEN, CDR2 SYDVKM. The junction had 12 bases not matched to a gene; V was cut back by 2 bases and J by 5 bases. This CDR3 reads CASSLLPGQGRKETQYF. In DNA, the CDR3 is TGTGCCAGCAGTTTACTACCGGGACAGGGCCGTAAGGAGACCCAGTACTTC.

The rearrangement links TRBV4-2 to TRBJ1-3, with unresolved D. Germline CDR1 and CDR2: LGHNA and YNFKEQ. The CDR3 has 16 residues. V dropped 0 bases and J dropped 0 bases, with 9 bases sitting between them. The CDR3 protein is CASSQDFTSSGNTIYF. The CDR3 nucleotides read TGTGCCAGCAGCCAAGATTTTACATCCTCTGGAAACACCATATATTTT.

The chain joins TRBV11-2 to TRBJ2-7, with D possibly being TRBD2 (7 bases). Germline V lookup: CDR1 SGHAT, CDR2 FQNNGV. The CDR3 is 16 residues long. The V and J ends lost 5 bases and 2 bases respectively, with 19 bases between them. CDR3 coding DNA: TGTGCCAGCAGCCAGGGGAGGGGCCTACCCACCTACGAGCAGTACTTC. It translates to CASSQGRGLPTYEQYF.

The chain joins TRBV2 to TRBJ2-1, with 7 bases fitting TRBD2. Germline CDR1 SNHLY, CDR2 FYNNEI. Losses at the gene ends were 8 bases for V and 5 bases for J; bases not matched to a gene: 6. The CDR3 is 13 amino acids. The CDR3 is CASGRESNNEQFF. DNA of the CDR3: TGTGCCAGCGGGCGGGAGAGCAACAATGAGCAGTTCTTC. Full variable domain (outside the CDR3, taken from reference TRBV2 and TRBJ2-1): EPEVTQTPSHQVTQMGQEVILRCVPISNHLYFYWYRQILGQKVEFLVSFYNNEISEKSEIFDDQFSVERPDGSNFTLKIRSTKLEDSAMYFCASGRESNNEQFFGPGTRLTVL.

V gene TRBV19 combines with J gene TRBJ2-7, with TRBD1 as a possible D gene (5 bases). CDR1 LNHDA and CDR2 SQIVND come from the germline V gene (reference sequence). V dropped 6 bases and J dropped 0 bases, with 15 bases sitting between them. This CDR3 comprises 15 residues. The CDR3 protein is CASSPGDSRSYEQYF. In DNA form, the CDR3 reads TGTGCCAGTAGCCCCGGCGACAGCCGCTCCTACGAGCAGTACTTC.

This rearrangement joins TRBV29-1 to TRBJ1-4; 7 bases line up with TRBD1. The CDR3 sequence is 13 residues long. Germline V gene sequence: CDR1 SQVTM, CDR2 ANQGSEA. The ends lost 4 bases at V and 4 bases at J; junction bases unmatched: 3. CDR3 in amino acids: CSVVGTDNEKLFF. CDR3 DNA sequence: TGCAGCGTTGTTGGGACAGATAATGAAAAACTGTTTTTT.

The gene calls are TRBV6-6 and TRBJ2-2; 7 bases map to TRBD1. Unmatched junction bases numbered 7, after V lost 5 bases and J lost 4 bases. There are 15 residues in the CDR3. CDR1 and CDR2 (germline): MNHNY, SVGAGI (reference sequence). CDR3 residues: CASSRQGSVTGELFF. CDR3 nucleotide sequence: TGTGCCAGCAGTCGACAGGGATCGGTCACCGGGGAGCTGTTTTTT.

For the CDR3, the DNA is TGTGCCAGCAGTTACGCCGCGTTCACTGAAGCTTTCTTT. Translation: CASSYAAFTEAFF. This rearrangement joins TRBV6-5 to TRBJ1-1; no reliable D call. This CDR3 spans 13 amino acids. Trimming took 2 bases from V and 4 from J, leaving 8 bases between them. Germline CDR1 MNHEY, CDR2 SVGAGI.

The chain recombines TRBV6-2 or TRBV6-3 with TRBJ1-5; tentatively, D is TRBD1 (6 bases). The CDR3 runs to 16 residues. Between the trimmed V and J ends, which lost 5 bases and 2 bases, there was a span of 16 bases. Germline loops: CDR1 MNHEY, CDR2 SVGEGT. The CDR3 nucleotides are TGTGCCAGCAGTCTCCGGGACACCGCGGGCAATCAGCCCCAGCATTTT. This sequence encodes CASSLRDTAGNQPQHF.

This chain joins TRBV5-1 and TRBJ1-2; D not resolved. The CDR3 consists of 15 residues. V dropped 4 bases and J dropped 6 bases, with 19 bases sitting between them. Germline values: CDR1 SGHRS, CDR2 YFSETQ. CDR3 bases: TGCGCCAGCAGCAGCAGCGTACCAACGACGGATGGCTACACCTTC. Translated, it gives CASSSSVPTTDGYTF.

This chain joins TRBV6-5 and TRBJ1-1, with D maybe TRBD1 (5 bases). Trimming left V 6 bases short and J 1 base short, with 9 bases between. Germline values: CDR1 MNHEY, CDR2 SVGAGI. The CDR3 sequence is 13 residues long. The CDR3 nucleotides read TGTGCCAGCAGCAACACAGGGAACACTGAAGCTTTCTTT. Protein product: CASSNTGNTEAFF.

The chain recombines TRBV5-1 with TRBJ2-7, with D possibly being TRBD1 (6 bases). V dropped 4 bases and J dropped 0 bases, with 11 bases sitting between them. Germline CDR1 reads SGHRS; CDR2 reads YFSETQ. The CDR3 loop spans 14 amino acids. CDR3: CASSTSGVSYEQYF. For the CDR3, the DNA is TGCGCCAGCAGCACTTCAGGGGTCTCCTACGAGCAGTACTTC.

This clone was counted only a few times. This chain uses TRBV28 with TRBJ1-6, with a possible D match to TRBD1 (6 bases). V gave up 6 bases and J gave up 9 bases, with 12 bases separating them. The germline V gene encodes CDR1 MDHEN and CDR2 SYDVKM. The CDR3 totals 13 residues. CDR3 in DNA: TGTGCCAGCAGCTACAGGGAGGGTTCACCCCTCCACTTT. Residues: CASSYREGSPLHF.

V usage is TRBV28 and J usage is TRBJ1-2, with 7 bases lining up with TRBD1. The V gene end was trimmed by 1 base and the J gene end by 4 bases; junction bases not matched to a gene: 3. The V gene's germline CDR1 is MDHEN and CDR2 SYDVKM. The CDR3 has 14 residues. In nucleotides, the CDR3 is TGTGCCAGCAGTTTATTCCCAGGGGGCTATGGCTACACCTTC. Protein: CASSLFPGGYGYTF.

This clone was seen only once. V is TRBV6-5 and J is TRBJ1-4, with 8 bases lining up with TRBD1. Germline CDR1 MNHEY, CDR2 SVGAGI. The CDR3 has 14 amino acids. J lost 8 bases, V lost 6 bases, and 8 bases had no gene match. CDR3 nucleotides: TGTGCCAGCAGCCCGGACAGGGTCAGCGAAAAACTGTTTTTT. Residues: CASSPDRVSEKLFF.

The chain employs TRBV2 and TRBJ1-5; D not resolved. Trimming removed 4 bases at V and 2 bases at J, with 12 bases between. Germline assignment: CDR1 SNHLY and CDR2 FYNNEI. CDR3 length: 15 residues. The CDR3 is CASSGDSLGNQPQHF. CDR3 DNA sequence: TGTGCCAGCAGTGGCGATTCTCTTGGCAATCAGCCCCAGCATTTT.

The V call is TRBV6-5, the J call TRBJ1-1, with D maybe TRBD1 (6 bases). The CDR3 covers 14 residues. Looked up from germline, CDR1 is MNHEY and CDR2 is SVGAGI. Between the trimmed V and J ends, which lost 2 bases and 11 bases, there was a span of 18 bases. The CDR3 coding sequence is TGTGCCAGCAGTTACCCCGAGTTGGGGGCGAGGGCTTTCTTT. It is translated as CASSYPELGARAFF.

The CDR3 loop is CASSLLGDKSNEQYF. The CDR3 DNA sequence: TGCGCCAGCAGCTTGCTGGGGGACAAATCCAACGAGCAGTACTTC. The J gene is TRBJ2-7, the V gene TRBV5-1, with a possible D match to TRBD1 (6 bases). CDR1 and CDR2 (germline): SGHRS, YFSETQ. The CDR3 is 15 amino acids. Trimming pared 1 base from V and 5 bases from J, leaving 16 bases between.